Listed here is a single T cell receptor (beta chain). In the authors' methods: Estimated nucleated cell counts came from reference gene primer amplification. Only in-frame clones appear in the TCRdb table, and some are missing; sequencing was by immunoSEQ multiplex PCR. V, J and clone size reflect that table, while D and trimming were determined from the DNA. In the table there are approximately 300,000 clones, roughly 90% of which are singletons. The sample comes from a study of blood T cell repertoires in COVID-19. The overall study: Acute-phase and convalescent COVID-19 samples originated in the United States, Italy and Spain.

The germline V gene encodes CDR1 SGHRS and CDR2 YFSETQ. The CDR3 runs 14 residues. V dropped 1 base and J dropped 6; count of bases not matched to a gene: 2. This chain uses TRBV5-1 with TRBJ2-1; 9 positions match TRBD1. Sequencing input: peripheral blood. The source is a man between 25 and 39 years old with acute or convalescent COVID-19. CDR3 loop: CASSLSGQGNEQFF. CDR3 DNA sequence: TGCGCCAGCAGCTTGTCGGGACAGGGCAATGAGCAGTTCTTC.